The subject of this entry is one T cell receptor beta chain. The source of the sample is a study of blood T cell repertoires in COVID-19. For the study at large: The cDNA or gDNA used as material had been derived from T cells, B-cell-depleted T cells, or PBMCs.

Assay used: immunoSEQ multiplex PCR; TCRdb lists only in-frame clones, some missing. The sample lists 20,000 to 25,000 clones; over 80% were seen once. There are 13 residues in the CDR3. With 5 bases removed from V and 5 bases from J, the gap between germline ends came to 9 bases. Germline loops: CDR1 SNHLY, CDR2 FYNNEI. Material for sequencing was peripheral blood. This receptor was taken from a man at least 80 years old with active or convalescent COVID-19. The V gene is TRBV2, the J gene TRBJ2-2; D is ambiguous. The CDR3 reads CASSILLTGELFF. CDR3 nucleotide sequence: TGTGCCAGCAGTATACTGCTAACCGGGGAGCTGTTTTTT.